This T cell receptor beta chain derives from a study of radiotherapy plus CTLA-4 blockade in lung cancer. About the research overall: Of all patients, approximately 17% responded objectively and 31% showed disease control.

Notes on this clone: Its antigen is as yet unknown.

Germline CDR1 LNHDA, CDR2 SQIVND (reference sequence). The V end was cut by 3 bases, the J end by 6 bases, with 12 bases between. This CDR3 has 13 amino acids. Treatment of patients with chemo-refractory metastatic non-small-cell lung cancer consisted of focal radiation plus CTLA-4 blockade with ipilimumab. General observations from the study: TCR clones of tumor origin grew in blood after radiotherapy plus ipilimumab. Interferon-beta and early blood T cell clone dynamics reportedly predicted response best.

Profiling relied on immunoSEQ multiplex PCR, and the TCRdb table lists in-frame clones only, not all of them. The table has about 51,000 clones, 60% to 80% seen once. V gene TRBV19 combines with J gene TRBJ2-7; no firm D call. This TCR came from a human donor with non-small cell lung cancer whose response to radiotherapy plus ipilimumab could not be evaluated. The sequencing used peripheral blood, collected from a patient treated with radiotherapy plus ipilimumab. CDR3 sequence: CASSMRPNLEQYF. CDR3 bases: TGTGCCAGTAGTATGAGGCCCAATCTCGAGCAGTACTTC. The variable domain in full, completed from reference TRBV19 and TRBJ2-7, reads DGGITQSPKYLFRKEGQNVTLSCEQNLNHDAMYWYRQDPGQGLRLIYYSQIVNDFQKGDIAEGYSVSREKKESFPLTVTSAQKNPTAFYLCASSMRPNLEQYFGPGTRLTVT.